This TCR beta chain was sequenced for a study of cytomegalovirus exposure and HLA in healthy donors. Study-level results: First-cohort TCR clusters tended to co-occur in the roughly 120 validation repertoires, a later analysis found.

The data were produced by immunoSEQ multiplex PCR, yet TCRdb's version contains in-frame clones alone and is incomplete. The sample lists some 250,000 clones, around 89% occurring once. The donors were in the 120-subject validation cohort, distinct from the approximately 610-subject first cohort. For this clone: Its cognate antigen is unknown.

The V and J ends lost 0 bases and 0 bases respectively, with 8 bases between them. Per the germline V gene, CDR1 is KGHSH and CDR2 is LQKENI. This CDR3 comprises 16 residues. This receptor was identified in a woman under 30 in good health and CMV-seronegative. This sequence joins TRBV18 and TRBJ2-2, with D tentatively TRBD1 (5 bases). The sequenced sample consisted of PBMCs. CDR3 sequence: CASSPPQGTNTGELFF. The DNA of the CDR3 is TGTGCCAGCTCACCACCGCAGGGTACGAACACCGGGGAGCTGTTTTTT.